One sample yielded the 21 T cell receptor beta chains listed below, sequenced in a study of T cell changes during pregnancy in multiple sclerosis. This table comes from immunoSEQ multiplex PCR, and its TCRdb copy is limited to in-frame clones, with some not included. The table includes about 110,000 clones, around 90% detected once. The source material was peripheral blood, sampled in the third trimester of pregnancy. These receptors all stem from a female donor with multiple sclerosis, enrolled in a pregnancy study.

The CDR3 sequence is CASSLRMTSGRSNEQFF. CDR3 DNA: TGCGCCAGCAGCTTGAGGATGACTAGCGGGAGGAGCAATGAGCAGTTCTTC. The genes are TRBV5-1 and TRBJ2-1; 13 bases map to TRBD2. CDR1 and CDR2 (germline): SGHRS, YFSETQ. The V segment lost 1 base and the J segment 6 bases; nucleotides outside the gene matches: 7. The CDR3 is 17 amino acids.

The chain combines TRBV27 with TRBJ2-2, with no clear D. The CDR3 spans 12 residues. From germline, CDR1 is MNHEY and CDR2 SMNVEV (reference sequence). The V end was cut by 7 bases, the J end by 4 bases, with 7 bases between. CDR3 amino acids: CASKEPTGELFF. CDR3 DNA sequence: TGTGCCAGCAAAGAGCCCACCGGGGAGCTGTTTTTT.

This chain uses TRBV6-1 with TRBJ1-1; TRBD1 might be the D (5 bases). The germline V and J ends were trimmed by 2 bases and 2 bases, with 12 bases remaining between them. Germline CDR1 and CDR2: MNHNS and SASEGT. This CDR3 spans 15 amino acids. The CDR3 DNA reads as TGTGCCAGCAGTGAATTACACAGGCTAAACACTGAAGCTTTCTTT. Amino acids: CASSELHRLNTEAFF.

This clone was detected only a few times. This chain links TRBV20-1 with TRBJ1-1; D ambiguous. Germline V gene sequence: CDR1 DFQATT, CDR2 SNEGSKA (reference sequence). V was pared by 5 bases and J by 5 bases, with 6 bases between. The CDR3 is 10 amino acids. DNA of the CDR3: TGCAGTGCTGGGAGGACTGAAGCTTTCTTT. This gives the protein CSAGRTEAFF.

The chain employs TRBV5-4 and TRBJ1-5, with 7 bases that match TRBD1. This CDR3 is 15 amino acids long. V was pared by 2 bases and J by 3 bases, with 5 bases of the junction left unmatched. Germline CDR1 is SGHNT and CDR2 is YYREEE (reference sequence). Written as DNA, the CDR3 is TGTGCCAGCAGCTTCCAGGACAGGCCCAATCAGCCCCAGCATTTT. It encodes CASSFQDRPNQPQHF.

The genes are TRBV9 and TRBJ2-3; TRBD2 is a possible D gene (6 bases). The V end was cut by 0 bases, the J end by 0 bases, with 8 bases between. Germline CDR1 reads SGDLS; CDR2 reads YYNGEE. This CDR3 has 15 residues. In DNA form, the CDR3 reads TGTGCCAGCAGCGTAGGTGCGGGAAGCACAGATACGCAGTATTTT. Amino acids: CASSVGAGSTDTQYF.

This clone was counted once. This sequence joins TRBV6-6 and TRBJ2-7, with 7 bases identical to TRBD2. This CDR3 region has 14 residues. The V segment lost 2 bases and the J segment 5 bases; nucleotides outside the gene matches: 6. Germline V CDR1 and CDR2: MNHNY, SVGAGI (reference sequence). This CDR3 is CASSYSQRGNEQYF. CDR3 nucleotide sequence: TGTGCCAGCAGTTACAGCCAGCGGGGTAACGAGCAGTACTTC.

The chain is built from TRBV7-2 and TRBJ1-4; 9 bases are a match to TRBD1. The germline CDR1 and CDR2 sequences are SGHTA and FQGNSA. V lost 5 bases, J lost 5 bases, and 3 bases stayed unmatched. This CDR3 contains 14 residues. The CDR3 spells CASSPGTGNEKLFF. DNA for the CDR3: TGTGCCAGCAGCCCCGGGACAGGGAATGAAAAACTGTTTTTT.

This clone is a singleton in its sample. The V call is TRBV19, the J call TRBJ2-1, with 9 nucleotides matching TRBD2. The CDR3 consists of 16 residues. The V segment lost 5 bases and the J segment 2 bases; nucleotides outside the gene matches: 7. Germline CDR1 is LNHDA and CDR2 is SQIVND (reference sequence). The CDR3 here is CASSRASGNPYNEQFF. The CDR3 DNA sequence: TGTGCCAGTAGTCGGGCTAGCGGGAACCCCTACAATGAGCAGTTCTTC.

The chain uses TRBV6-1 and TRBJ1-2, with TRBD1 identical over 8 bases. Germline V lookup: CDR1 MNHNS, CDR2 SASEGT. The trim removed 3 bases at V and 4 bases at J, leaving 4 bases unmatched. The length of the CDR3 is 14 residues. Here the CDR3 DNA reads TGTGCCAGCAGTGAGGACAGGGTATCCTATGGCTACACCTTC. It codes for CASSEDRVSYGYTF.

The chain joins TRBV10-3 to TRBJ1-2, with 10 bases lining up with TRBD1. V lost 7 bases, J lost 4 bases, and 6 bases stayed unmatched. The CDR3 is made up of 14 amino acids. In germline, CDR1 is ENHRY, CDR2 SYGVKD. The CDR3 loop is CAITGTGEGYGYTF. DNA of the CDR3: TGTGCCATCACTGGGACAGGGGAGGGCTATGGCTACACCTTC.

The V gene is TRBV6-1, the J gene TRBJ2-2, with TRBD1 matching 9 bases. Per germline, CDR1 MNHNS and CDR2 SASEGT. Trimming at V came to 3 bases and at J to 2 bases, leaving 7 bases not matched to a gene. The CDR3 consists of 17 residues. The CDR3 DNA sequence: TGTGCCAGCAGTGATTTGTTGGGACAGGGAAACACCGGGGAGCTGTTTTTT. This translates into CASSDLLGQGNTGELFF.

The V gene is TRBV7-2, the J gene TRBJ2-7, with TRBD2 identical over 7 bases. The CDR3 extends over 15 amino acids. The V gene end was trimmed by 2 bases and the J gene end by 4 bases; junction bases not matched to a gene: 8. Per the germline V gene, CDR1 is SGHTA and CDR2 is FQGNSA. As DNA, the CDR3 is TGTGCCAGCAGCTTACGTGGGGTGGGGGGGTACGAGCAGTACTTC. Translating gives CASSLRGVGGYEQYF.

This clone turned up a few times. The V and J genes are TRBV2 and TRBJ1-4, with TRBD1 identical over 7 bases. The CDR3 is 15 amino acids. V trimming: 6 bases; J trimming: 5 bases; junction bases outside the gene matches: 9. CDR1 and CDR2 (germline): SNHLY, FYNNEI. CDR3 DNA: TGTGCCAGCAGCCCCCCAGGACAGGCAAATGAAAAACTGTTTTTT. Translated: CASSPPGQANEKLFF.

The V and J genes are TRBV2 and TRBJ2-1; 13 bases line up with TRBD2. Germline-derived CDR1 and CDR2 are SNHLY and FYNNEI. This CDR3 spans 16 amino acids. The trim removed 8 bases at V and 7 bases at J, leaving 11 bases unmatched. CDR3 DNA sequence: TGTGCCAGCGTCCGGACTAGCGGGAGAAGTGGTAATGAGCAGTTCTTC. Protein product: CASVRTSGRSGNEQFF. Complete variable domain (other parts from reference TRBV2 and TRBJ2-1): EPEVTQTPSHQVTQMGQEVILRCVPISNHLYFYWYRQILGQKVEFLVSFYNNEISEKSEIFDDQFSVERPDGSNFTLKIRSTKLEDSAMYFCASVRTSGRSGNEQFFGPGTRLTVL.

The chain combines TRBV28 with TRBJ1-2; weak D call: TRBD1 (6 bases). Germline assignment: CDR1 MDHEN and CDR2 SYDVKM. The CDR3 is 17 amino acids. V dropped 5 bases and J dropped 5 bases, with 24 bases sitting between them. DNA for the CDR3: TGTGCCAGCAGTACACCTCAATCAGGGGCGGCCCGTTATGGCTACACCTTC. It specifies CASSTPQSGAARYGYTF.

Note on this clone: The conserved closing phenylalanine or tryptophan is absent in this CDR3, likely reflecting a read error. The DNA is omitted, as the CDR3 cannot be located on it reliably, and the CDR3 follows TCRdb's listing. V gene TRBV2 combines with J gene TRBJ1-2. From its first to its last residue, the CDR3 has 10 amino acids. CDR1 is SNHLY and CDR2 is FYNNEI in the germline V gene. CDR3 in amino acids: CASSEEGGWH.

This chain uses TRBV27 with TRBJ2-5, with D hard to call. Germline CDR1 and CDR2: MNHEY and SMNVEV (reference sequence). V was clipped by 4 bases and J by 5 bases, with 5 bases between them. The CDR3 sequence is 11 residues long. The CDR3: CASSYGETQYF. CDR3 coding DNA: TGTGCCAGCAGTTACGGGGAGACCCAGTACTTC.

The V call is TRBV7-9, the J call TRBJ1-2; 10 bases line up with TRBD1. Unmatched junction bases numbered 4, after V lost 4 bases and J lost 8 bases. The V gene's germline CDR1 is SEHNR and CDR2 FQNEAQ (reference sequence). There are 13 residues in the CDR3. CDR3: CASSSRTGGGYTF. CDR3 coding DNA: TGTGCCAGCAGCTCACGGACAGGGGGAGGCTACACCTTC.

V is TRBV2 and J is TRBJ2-7; maybe TRBD1 (5 bases). Trimming stripped 7 bases from V and 0 bases from J, with 13 bases between. The germline V gene encodes CDR1 SNHLY and CDR2 FYNNEI. The CDR3 covers 14 residues. The CDR3 nucleotides read TGTGCCAGCACCGAACAGGTGAACTCCTACGAGCAGTACTTC. Protein: CASTEQVNSYEQYF.

The chain links TRBV14 to TRBJ2-5; a possible D gene is TRBD1 (6 bases). Per germline, CDR1 SGHDN and CDR2 FVKESK. Trimming left V 6 bases short and J 2 bases short, with 10 bases between. The CDR3 length is 13 residues. The CDR3 loop is CASRGQRQETQYF. CDR3 sequence (DNA): TGTGCCAGCAGAGGACAGAGGCAAGAGACCCAGTACTTC.